Detailed here is one T cell receptor (beta chain). The record originates from a study of OX40 agonist ivuxolimab in advanced cancers. CDR3 length equals 15 residues. CDR1 and CDR2 (germline): SGHTA, FQGNSA. V lost 0 bases, J lost 1 base, and 1 base stayed unmatched. Repertoires were generated with immunoSEQ multiplex PCR, while TCRdb's copy carries only in-frame clones and drops some. In the table there are about 66,000 clones, roughly 88% of which are singletons. This clonotype originated in an adult with an advanced solid tumor such as melanoma, head and neck, liver or kidney cancer. The chain carries TRBV7-2 and TRBJ2-7; 9 nucleotides match TRBD1. Here the sequenced sample was CD4+ or CD8+ T cells sorted from blood, taken in a trial of the OX40 agonist ivuxolimab. The CDR3 bases are TGTGCCAGCAGCTTAGCAGGACAGGGGTCCTACGAGCAGTACTTC. This codes for CASSLAGQGSYEQYF.